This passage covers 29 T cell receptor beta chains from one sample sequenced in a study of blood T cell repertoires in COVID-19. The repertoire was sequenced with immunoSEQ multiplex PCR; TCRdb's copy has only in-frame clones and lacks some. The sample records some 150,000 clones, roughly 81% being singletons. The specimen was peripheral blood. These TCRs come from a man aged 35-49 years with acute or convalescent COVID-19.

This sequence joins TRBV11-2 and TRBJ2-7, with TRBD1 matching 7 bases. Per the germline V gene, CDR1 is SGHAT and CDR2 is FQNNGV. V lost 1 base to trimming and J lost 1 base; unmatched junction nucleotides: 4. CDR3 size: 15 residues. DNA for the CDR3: TGTGCCAGCAGCTTAGTTCGGGACAGATCCTACGAGCAGTACTTC. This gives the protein CASSLVRDRSYEQYF.

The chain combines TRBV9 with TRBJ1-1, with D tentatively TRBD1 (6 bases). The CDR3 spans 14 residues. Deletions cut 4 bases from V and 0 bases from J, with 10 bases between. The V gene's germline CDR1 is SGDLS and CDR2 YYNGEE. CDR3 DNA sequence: TGTGCCAGCAGCCTGCAGGGGCTGAACACTGAAGCTTTCTTT. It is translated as CASSLQGLNTEAFF. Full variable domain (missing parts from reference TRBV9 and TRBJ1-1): DSGVTQTPKHLITATGQRVTLRCSPRSGDLSVYWYQQSLDQGLQFLIQYYNGEERAKGNILERFSAQQFPDLHSELNLSSLELGDSALYFCASSLQGLNTEAFFGQGTRLTVV.

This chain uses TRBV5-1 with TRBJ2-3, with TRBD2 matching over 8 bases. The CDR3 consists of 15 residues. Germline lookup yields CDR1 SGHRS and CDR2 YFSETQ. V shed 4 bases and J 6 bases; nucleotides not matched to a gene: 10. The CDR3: CASSARASGWDTQYF. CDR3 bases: TGCGCCAGCAGCGCCAGGGCTAGCGGGTGGGATACGCAGTATTTT.

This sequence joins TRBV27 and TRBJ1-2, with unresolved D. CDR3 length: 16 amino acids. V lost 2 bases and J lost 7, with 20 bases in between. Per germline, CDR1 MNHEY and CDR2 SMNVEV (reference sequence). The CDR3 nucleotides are TGTGCCAGCAGTTTAAATTTTTTGTCCGGGAAGGGTGGCTACACCTTC. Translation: CASSLNFLSGKGGYTF.

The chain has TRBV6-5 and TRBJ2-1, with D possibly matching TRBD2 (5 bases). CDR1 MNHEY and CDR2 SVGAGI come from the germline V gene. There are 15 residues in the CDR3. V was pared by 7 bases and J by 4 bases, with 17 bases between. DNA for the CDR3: TGTGCCAGCACCCGCGGGTATCTTCAATACAATGAGCAGTTCTTC. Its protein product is CASTRGYLQYNEQFF.

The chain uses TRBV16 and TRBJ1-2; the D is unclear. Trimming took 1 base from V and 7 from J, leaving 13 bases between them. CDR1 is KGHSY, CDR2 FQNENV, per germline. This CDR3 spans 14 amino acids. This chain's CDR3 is CASSQFNLSGGYTF. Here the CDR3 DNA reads TGTGCCAGCAGCCAATTTAACCTGTCAGGTGGCTACACCTTC.

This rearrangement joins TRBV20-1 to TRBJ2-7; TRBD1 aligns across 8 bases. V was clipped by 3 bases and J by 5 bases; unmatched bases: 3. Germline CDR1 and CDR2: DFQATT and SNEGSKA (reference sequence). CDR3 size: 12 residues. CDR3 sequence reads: CSASSGGHEQYF. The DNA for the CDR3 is TGCAGTGCTAGTTCAGGGGGCCACGAGCAGTACTTC.

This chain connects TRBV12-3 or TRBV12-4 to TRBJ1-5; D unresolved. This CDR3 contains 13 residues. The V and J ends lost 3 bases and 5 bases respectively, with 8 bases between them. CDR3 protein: CASSFRTYQPQHF. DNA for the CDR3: TGTGCCAGCAGTTTTAGAACCTATCAGCCCCAGCATTTT.

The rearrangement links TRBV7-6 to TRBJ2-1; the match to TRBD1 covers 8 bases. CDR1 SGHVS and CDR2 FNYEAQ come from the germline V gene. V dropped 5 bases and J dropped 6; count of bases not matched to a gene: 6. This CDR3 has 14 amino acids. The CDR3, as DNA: TGTGCCAGCAGCGAAGACAGGGGAAGCAATGAGCAGTTCTTC. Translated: CASSEDRGSNEQFF.

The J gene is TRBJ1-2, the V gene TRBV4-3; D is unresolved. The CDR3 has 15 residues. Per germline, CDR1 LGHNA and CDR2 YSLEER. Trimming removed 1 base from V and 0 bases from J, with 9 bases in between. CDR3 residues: CASSQARAPNYGYTF. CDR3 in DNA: TGCGCCAGCAGCCAAGCGAGGGCCCCTAACTATGGCTACACCTTC.

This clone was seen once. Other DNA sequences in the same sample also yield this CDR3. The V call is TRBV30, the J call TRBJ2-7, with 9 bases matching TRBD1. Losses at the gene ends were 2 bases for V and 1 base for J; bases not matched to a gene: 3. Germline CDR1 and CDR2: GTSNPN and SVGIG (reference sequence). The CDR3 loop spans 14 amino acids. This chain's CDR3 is CAWSTGTGSYEQYF. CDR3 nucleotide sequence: TGTGCCTGGAGTACCGGGACAGGGTCCTACGAGCAGTACTTC.

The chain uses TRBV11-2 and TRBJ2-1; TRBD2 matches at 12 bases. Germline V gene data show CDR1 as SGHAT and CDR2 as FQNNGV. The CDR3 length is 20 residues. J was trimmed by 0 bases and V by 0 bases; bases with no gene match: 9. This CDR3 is CASSLDSLAGGSSSYNEQFF. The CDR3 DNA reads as TGTGCCAGCAGCTTAGATTCCCTAGCGGGGGGGAGCAGCTCCTACAATGAGCAGTTCTTC. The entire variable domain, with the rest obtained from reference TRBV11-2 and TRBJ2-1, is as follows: EAGVAQSPRYKIIEKRQSVAFWCNPISGHATLYWYQQILGQGPKLLIQFQNNGVVDDSQLPKDRFSAERLKGVDSTLKIQPAKLEDSAVYLCASSLDSLAGGSSSYNEQFFGPGTRLTVL.

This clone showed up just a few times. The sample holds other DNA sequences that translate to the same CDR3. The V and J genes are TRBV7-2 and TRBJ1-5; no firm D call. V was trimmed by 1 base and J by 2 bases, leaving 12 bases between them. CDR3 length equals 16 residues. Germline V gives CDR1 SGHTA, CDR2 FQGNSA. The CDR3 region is CASSLVFGAGNQPQHF. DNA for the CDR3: TGTGCCAGCAGCTTAGTCTTTGGCGCGGGCAATCAGCCCCAGCATTTT.

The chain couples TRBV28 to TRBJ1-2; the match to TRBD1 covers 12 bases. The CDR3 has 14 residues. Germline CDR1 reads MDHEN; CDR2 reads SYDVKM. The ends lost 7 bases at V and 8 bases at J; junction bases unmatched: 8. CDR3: CASTTGQGALGYTF. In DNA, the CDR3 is TGTGCCAGCACAACGGGACAGGGGGCCTTGGGCTACACCTTC.

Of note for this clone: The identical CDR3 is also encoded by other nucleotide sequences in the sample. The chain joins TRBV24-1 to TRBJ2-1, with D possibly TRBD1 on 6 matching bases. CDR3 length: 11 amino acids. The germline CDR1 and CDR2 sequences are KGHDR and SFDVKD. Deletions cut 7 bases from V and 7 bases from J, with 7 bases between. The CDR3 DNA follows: TGTGCCACCAGCAGGGGAAATGAGCAGTTCTTC. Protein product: CATSRGNEQFF.

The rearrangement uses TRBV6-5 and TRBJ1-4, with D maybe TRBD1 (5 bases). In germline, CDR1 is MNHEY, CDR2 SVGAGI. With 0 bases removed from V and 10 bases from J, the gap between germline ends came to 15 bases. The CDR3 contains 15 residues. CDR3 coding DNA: TGTGCCAGCAGTTACTCAGACAGATCGGAACGAAAACTGTTTTTT. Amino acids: CASSYSDRSERKLFF.

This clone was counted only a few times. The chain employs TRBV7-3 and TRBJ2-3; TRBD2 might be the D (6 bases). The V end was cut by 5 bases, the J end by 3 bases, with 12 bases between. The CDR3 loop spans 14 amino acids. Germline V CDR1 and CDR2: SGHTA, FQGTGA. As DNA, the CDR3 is TGTGCCAGCAGCGGGGGACTTAGGACAGATACGCAGTATTTT. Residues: CASSGGLRTDTQYF.

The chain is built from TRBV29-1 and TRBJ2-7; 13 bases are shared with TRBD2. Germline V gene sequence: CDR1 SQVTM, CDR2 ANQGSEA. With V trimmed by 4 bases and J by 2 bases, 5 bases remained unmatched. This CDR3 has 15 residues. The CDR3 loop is CSVGRGTSGAYEQYF. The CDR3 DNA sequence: TGCAGCGTTGGGAGAGGGACTAGCGGGGCCTACGAGCAGTACTTC.

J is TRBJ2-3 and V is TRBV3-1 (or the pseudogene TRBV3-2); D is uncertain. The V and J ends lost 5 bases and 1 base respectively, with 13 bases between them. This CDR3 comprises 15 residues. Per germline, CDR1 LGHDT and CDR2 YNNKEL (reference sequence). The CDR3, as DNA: TGTGCCAGCAGCTTCCGCCCAGTCGGCACAGATACGCAGTATTTT. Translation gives CASSFRPVGTDTQYF.

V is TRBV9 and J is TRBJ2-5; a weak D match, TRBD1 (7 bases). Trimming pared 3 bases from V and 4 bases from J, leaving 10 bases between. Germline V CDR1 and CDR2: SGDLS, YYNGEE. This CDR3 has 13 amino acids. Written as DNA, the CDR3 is TGTGCCAGCAGCGAGCAGGGGGGAGAGACCCAGTACTTC. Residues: CASSEQGGETQYF.

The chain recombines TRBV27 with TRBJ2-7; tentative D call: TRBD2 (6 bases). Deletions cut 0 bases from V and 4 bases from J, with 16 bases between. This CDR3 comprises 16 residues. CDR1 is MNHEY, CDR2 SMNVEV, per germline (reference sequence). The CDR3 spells CASSLSLRGRRYEQYF. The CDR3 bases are TGTGCCAGCAGTTTATCGCTGCGGGGCAGGAGATACGAGCAGTACTTC.

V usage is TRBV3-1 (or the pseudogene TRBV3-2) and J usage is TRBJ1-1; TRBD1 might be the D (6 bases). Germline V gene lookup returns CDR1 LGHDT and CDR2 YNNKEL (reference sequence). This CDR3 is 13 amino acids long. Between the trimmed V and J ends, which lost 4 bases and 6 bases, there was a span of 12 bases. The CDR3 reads CASSLTRGPEAFF. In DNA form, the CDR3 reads TGTGCCAGCAGCCTTACCAGGGGACCTGAAGCTTTCTTT.

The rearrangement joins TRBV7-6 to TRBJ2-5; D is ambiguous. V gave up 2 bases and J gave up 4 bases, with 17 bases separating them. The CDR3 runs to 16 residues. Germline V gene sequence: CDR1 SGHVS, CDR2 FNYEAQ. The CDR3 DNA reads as TGTGCCAGCAGCTTACTAGACTTAAAAGCCTTAGAGACCCAGTACTTC. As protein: CASSLLDLKALETQYF.

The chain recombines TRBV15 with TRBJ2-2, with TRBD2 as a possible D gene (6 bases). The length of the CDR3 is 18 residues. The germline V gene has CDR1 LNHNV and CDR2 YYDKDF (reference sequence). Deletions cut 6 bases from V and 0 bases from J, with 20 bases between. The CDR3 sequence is CATRSGLQDYANTGELFF. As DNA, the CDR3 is TGTGCCACCAGGTCGGGACTGCAGGATTACGCGAACACCGGGGAGCTGTTTTTT. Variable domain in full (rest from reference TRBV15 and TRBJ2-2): DAMVIQNPRYQVTQFGKPVTLSCSQTLNHNVMYWYQQKSSQAPKLLFHYYDKDFNNEADTPDNFQSRRPNTSFCFLDIRSPGLGDTAMYLCATRSGLQDYANTGELFFGEGSRLTVL.

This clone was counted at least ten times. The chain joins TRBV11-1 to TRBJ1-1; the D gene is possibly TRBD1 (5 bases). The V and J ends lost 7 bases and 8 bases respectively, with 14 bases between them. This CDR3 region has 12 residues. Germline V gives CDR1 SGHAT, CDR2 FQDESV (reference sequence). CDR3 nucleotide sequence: TGTGCCAGCACCCTAGGGAGGGACGAAGCTTTCTTT. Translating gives CASTLGRDEAFF.

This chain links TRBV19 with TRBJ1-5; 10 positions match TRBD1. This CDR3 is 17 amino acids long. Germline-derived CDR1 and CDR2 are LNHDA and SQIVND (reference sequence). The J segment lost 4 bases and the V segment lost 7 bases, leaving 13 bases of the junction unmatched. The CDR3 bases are TGTGCCAGTACCGAGAAAGCCGACAGGGGGCGGAATCAGCCCCAGCATTTT. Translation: CASTEKADRGRNQPQHF.

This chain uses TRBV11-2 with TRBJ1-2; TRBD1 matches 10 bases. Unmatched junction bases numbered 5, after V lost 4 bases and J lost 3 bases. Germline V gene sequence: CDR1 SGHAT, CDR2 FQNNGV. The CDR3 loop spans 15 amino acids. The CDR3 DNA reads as TGTGCCAGCAGCTCGACAGGGGGCTTATACTATGGCTACACCTTC. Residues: CASSSTGGLYYGYTF.

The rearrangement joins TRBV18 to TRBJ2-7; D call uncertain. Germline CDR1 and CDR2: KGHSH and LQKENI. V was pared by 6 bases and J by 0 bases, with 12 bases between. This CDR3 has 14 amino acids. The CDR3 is CASSAGFSSYEQYF. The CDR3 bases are TGTGCCAGCTCTGCAGGTTTTAGCTCCTACGAGCAGTACTTC.

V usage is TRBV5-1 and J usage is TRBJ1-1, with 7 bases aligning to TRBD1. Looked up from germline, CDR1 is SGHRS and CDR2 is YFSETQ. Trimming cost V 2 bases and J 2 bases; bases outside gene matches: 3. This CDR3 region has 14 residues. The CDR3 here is CASSFGTENTEAFF. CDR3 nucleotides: TGCGCCAGCAGCTTCGGGACAGAAAACACTGAAGCTTTCTTT.